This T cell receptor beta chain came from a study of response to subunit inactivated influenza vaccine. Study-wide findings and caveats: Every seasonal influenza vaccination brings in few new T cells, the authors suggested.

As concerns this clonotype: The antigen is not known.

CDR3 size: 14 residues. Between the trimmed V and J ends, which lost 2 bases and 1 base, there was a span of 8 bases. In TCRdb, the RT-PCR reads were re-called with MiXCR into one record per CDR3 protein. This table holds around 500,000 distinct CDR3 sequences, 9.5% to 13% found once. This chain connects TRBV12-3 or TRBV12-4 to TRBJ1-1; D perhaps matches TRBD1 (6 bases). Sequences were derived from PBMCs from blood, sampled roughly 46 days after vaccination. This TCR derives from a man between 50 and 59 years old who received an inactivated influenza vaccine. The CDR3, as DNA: TGTGCCAGCAGTTTAAGGGGGGAGAACACTGAAGCTTTCTTT. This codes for CASSLRGENTEAFF.